This record covers a single T cell receptor (beta chain). The antigen it recognizes is unknown. No much larger clone is present one base from it, and per-base qualities are unavailable. These data come from a study of graft-versus-host responses after intestinal transplantation (dated by TCRdb to about 2021). Looking at the study overall: Multivisceral, liver-intestinal, or isolated intestinal transplants were received by the recipients. The cohort enrolled about 23 intestinal transplant recipients, one of whom was a retransplant, and a few patients without pretransplant specimens were excluded. Bulk TCR-beta CDR3 sequencing was used to track graft-versus-host and host-versus-graft alloreactive T cell clones in the graft, circulation and bone marrow after intestinal transplantation. Rather than being sequenced by the commercial service, samples from a few later patients were sequenced in-house on an Illumina MiSeq and processed with MiXCR. Donor T cell macrochimerism was defined as a peak of at least 4% donor T cells among recipient peripheral blood mononuclear cells. To identify alloreactive clones, pre-transplant mixed lymphocyte reaction products were sequenced and compared with unstimulated pre-transplant donor and recipient T cells. Every recipient was given anti-thymocyte globulin induction, then maintenance tacrolimus and steroids for around three years.

Reading the label with the study, this specimen's time point is: cells obtained before transplantation from donor or recipient. CD3+CD4+ and CD3+CD8+ populations were FACS-sorted from unstimulated pre-transplant donor and recipient cells taken from spleen or lymph nodes. The library was made by the immunoSEQ multiplex PCR assay. For most patients, genomic DNA was isolated using the Qiagen DNeasy Blood and Tissue Kit and was shipped frozen to Adaptive Biotechnologies for TCR sequencing. For most patients, high-throughput TCR-beta CDR3 sequencing of genomic DNA was performed by Adaptive Biotechnologies. The paper's processing steps were these. TCR sequencing data were retrieved from Adaptive's ImmunoSEQ software for around 20 patients, whereas three other patients were processed with MiXCR and VDJtools. To correct CD4 versus CD8 sorting errors, any sequence found in both subsets at a frequency ratio below 5:1 was removed. CDR3 nucleotide sequences shared between donor and recipient were removed because the origin of such sequences could not be assigned. To be classed as alloreactive, a clone needed at least 2-fold expansion over unstimulated cells and a minimum CFSE-low frequency of 0.002% (template counts) or 0.001% (read counts). Clones detected in sequenced pre-transplant spleen, lymph node, or MLR CFSE-low populations of the donor or recipient were defined as mappable. Cumulative frequency of alloreactive clones was calculated as a percentage of all sequences weighted by copy number. The clones in this table, taken by TCRdb from immuneACCESS, are in-frame only. Not every clone is retained; where verified, under half of the shortfall comes from an unresolved V gene, and the cause of the rest is unknown. V and J calls plus clone size are reproduced from that table; the DNA served to infer D and trimming. This sample holds about 130,000 clones; around 94% were observed only once. Clones ranked in the top ten supply approximately 0.17% of the sample.

General study outcomes and caveats: Early after transplant, peak levels of circulating GvH clones were found to be associated with declines in HvG clones. In patients with donor T cell macrochimerism, the allografts had high GvH to HvG T cell clonal ratios. The relatively low number and heterogeneity of intestinal transplant patients limited the conclusions. GvH clones were detected in recipient bone marrow, and some appeared earlier in ileal mucosa or blood, consistent with an intestinal mucosal origin.

The CDR3, from cysteine to phenylalanine, totals 14 residues. The retained sequence is limited to the CDR3, 42 bases, with the frame set at the first base. CDR1 and CDR2 were assigned from the germline V gene (reference sequence) as SEHNR and FQNEAQ. V and J are truncated by 1 base and 4 bases respectively, leaving an intervening sequence of 10 bases. The source of this sequence is a human donor who received an intestinal transplant. The sample in question was unstimulated CD4+ T cells sorted from spleen or lymph node cells, obtained before intestinal transplant. The chain links TRBV7-9 with TRBJ1-2; a tentative D match to TRBD1 spans 6 bases. Here is the DNA: TGTGCCAGCAGCTTAGATACAGGGCTCTATGGCTACACCTTC. This codes for CASSLDTGLYGYTF.